Detailed here is one TCR beta chain. Ophthalmopathy cases scored 3 or more on the Clinical Activity Score and 4 or more on NOSPECS grade, with duration below 3 months. The source of the PBMCs was roughly 10 ml of fresh peripheral blood. This sample was taken from a study of T cells in Graves' hyperthyroidism and ophthalmopathy. Study details: Upon initial diagnosis and before any treatment, peripheral blood was collected.

Amplified regions were TCR beta CDR3 sequences from RNA transcripts. Using the HTBI primer set, a first-round RT-PCR was run on the TCR CDR3. TCRdb reanalysed the multiplex PCR reads using MiXCR and keeps one entry per CDR3 protein. The data hold hundreds of thousands of distinct CDR3 sequences, with around 22% observed a single time. The CDR3 length is 14 residues. The germline CDR1 and CDR2 sequences are MNHNS and SASEGT. Trimming removed 6 bases at V and 0 bases at J, with 12 bases between. This rearrangement joins TRBV6-1 to TRBJ2-7; D is ambiguous. The TCR was taken from a young woman with Graves' ophthalmopathy. Specimen: blood. The CDR3 bases are TGTGCCAGCAGCCTTCGGGTCTACTCCTACGAGCAGTACTTC. Its translation: CASSLRVYSYEQYF.